What follows are 20 T cell receptor beta chains derived from one specimen sequenced in a study of regulatory T cells in long-lasting Graves disease. The sample's time point: newly diagnosed GD, antithyroid drugs for less than 3 months. Extracted RNA from PBMCs served as the source of the TCR library. For TCR beta, libraries came from iRepertoire HTBI primers and Arm-PCR of CDR3 regions. A single record per CDR3 protein comes from TCRdb applying MiXCR to the multiplex PCR reads. The data hold hundreds of thousands of distinct CDR3 sequences, with roughly 15% observed a single time. This sample was also put to use in a study of T cells in Graves' hyperthyroidism and ophthalmopathy.

The sample in question was peripheral blood mononuclear cells (PBMCs), obtained at new diagnosis, from a patient treated with antithyroid drugs. The origin of the receptors is a woman aged 25 to 39 with Graves disease.

The table lists this clonotype with many counts. The chain uses TRBV7-2 and TRBJ2-1, with 7 bases lining up with TRBD2. The CDR3 consists of 14 residues. Germline CDR1 and CDR2: SGHTA and FQGNSA. V was clipped by 2 bases and J by 7 bases; unmatched bases: 5. CDR3 nucleotides: TGTGCCAGCAGCTTAAGGCTAGCGGCGAATGAGCAGTTCTTC. This codes for CASSLRLAANEQFF. The variable domain in full, completed from reference TRBV7-2 and TRBJ2-1, reads GAGVSQSPSNKVTEKGKDVELRCDPISGHTALYWYRQSLGQGLEFLIYFQGNSAPDKSGLPSDRFSAERTGGSVSTLTIQRTQQEDSAVYLCASSLRLAANEQFFGPGTRLTVL.

This clonotype was recorded a few times. The CDR3 region is CASSLGTVPEKLFF. The CDR3 coding sequence is TGTGCCAGCTCACTCGGGACAGTACCTGAAAAACTGTTTTTT. This chain connects TRBV18 to TRBJ1-4, with 7 nucleotides matching TRBD1. Germline lookup yields CDR1 KGHSH and CDR2 LQKENI. J gave up 7 bases and V 4 bases, and 6 bases lay outside the gene matches. The CDR3 totals 14 residues. Filled out from reference TRBV18 and TRBJ1-4, the complete variable domain reads NAGVMQNPRHLVRRRGQEARLRCSPMKGHSHVYWYRQLPEEGLKFMVYLQKENIIDESGMPKERFSAEFPKEGPSILRIQQVVRGDSAAYFCASSLGTVPEKLFFGSGTQLSVL.

This clonotype turned up a few times. The chain employs TRBV14 and TRBJ2-7, with a weak D call TRBD2 (6 bases). The CDR3 is made up of 14 amino acids. Trimming removed 0 bases from V and 7 bases from J, with 13 bases in between. Germline V gives CDR1 SGHDN, CDR2 FVKESK. CDR3 sequence reads: CASSQDGPGREQYF. Written as DNA, the CDR3 is TGTGCCAGCAGCCAAGACGGGCCCGGGAGAGAGCAGTACTTC.

This clonotype has only a few counts. This chain joins TRBV19 and TRBJ2-1; 9 positions agree with TRBD2. The CDR3 sequence is 13 residues long. V was clipped by 7 bases and J by 15 bases; unmatched bases: 13. The germline CDR1 and CDR2 sequences are LNHDA and SQIVND (reference sequence). CDR3 DNA: TGTGCCAGTACAGCGGCTAGCGGGACCCACGCGTTCTTC. Translated: CASTAASGTHAFF. Full variable domain (rest looked up from reference TRBV19 and TRBJ2-1): DGGITQSPKYLFRKEGQNVTLSCEQNLNHDAMYWYRQDPGQGLRLIYYSQIVNDFQKGDIAEGYSVSREKKESFPLTVTSAQKNPTAFYLCASTAASGTHAFFGPGTRLTVL.

This clonotype was counted at least ten times. The chain recombines TRBV7-3 with TRBJ1-1, with D tentatively TRBD1 (5 bases). Trimming shortened V by 5 bases and J by 6 bases, and 13 bases separated the two germline ends. There are 13 residues in the CDR3. CDR1 is SGHTA, CDR2 FQGTGA, per germline. In nucleotides, the CDR3 is TGTGCCAGCAGCCCTCAGGGTTGGGCTGAAGCTTTCTTT. It codes for CASSPQGWAEAFF.

The chain combines TRBV14 with TRBJ1-2; 8 bases match TRBD1. The germline V gene encodes CDR1 SGHDN and CDR2 FVKESK. V lost 0 bases, J lost 4 bases, and 4 bases stayed unmatched. The CDR3 spans 15 residues. The CDR3 DNA follows: TGTGCCAGCAGCCAAGAAAGGACAGGGACCTATGGCTACACCTTC. Amino acid sequence: CASSQERTGTYGYTF.

The CDR3, as DNA: TGTGCCAGCAGCCAGATCGGGGGGAGGGCCCCAGATACGCAGTATTTT. Translating gives CASSQIGGRAPDTQYF. V and J are TRBV3-1 and TRBJ2-3; 7 bases agree with TRBD2. The CDR3 runs 16 residues. After removal of 3 bases from V and 4 bases from J, the junction contained 10 bases not matched to a gene. Germline V gene data show CDR1 as LGHDT and CDR2 as YNNKEL (reference sequence).

This clonotype was observed many times. The chain joins TRBV3-1 to TRBJ2-1; 7 positions match TRBD2. The J segment lost 7 bases and the V segment lost 10 bases, leaving 13 bases of the junction unmatched. The length of the CDR3 is 14 residues. The V gene's germline CDR1 is LGHDT and CDR2 YNNKEL (reference sequence). CDR3 region: CATGGDFSGNEQFF. Written as DNA, the CDR3 is TGTGCCACTGGGGGGGACTTTTCGGGGAATGAGCAGTTCTTC.

In this sample, this clonotype turned up a few times. This chain uses TRBV29-1 with TRBJ2-5; 7 bases fit TRBD2. The germline V gene encodes CDR1 SQVTM and CDR2 ANQGSEA. Losses at the gene ends were 2 bases for V and 4 bases for J; bases not matched to a gene: 7. The CDR3 runs 14 residues. CDR3 sequence: CSVERREVGETQYF. The CDR3 nucleotides are TGCAGCGTTGAACGTCGGGAGGTTGGAGAGACCCAGTACTTC.

This chain joins TRBV3-1 and TRBJ1-5; possibly TRBD1 for D (6 bases). From germline, CDR1 is LGHDT and CDR2 YNNKEL (reference sequence). CDR3 length: 16 residues. The germline V and J ends were trimmed by 4 bases and 0 bases, with 13 bases remaining between them. CDR3 in DNA: TGTGCCAGCAGCCCAGGACAGTTGGATAGCAATCAGCCCCAGCATTTT. It specifies CASSPGQLDSNQPQHF.

This clonotype was counted ten times or more. The CDR3 DNA sequence: TGTGCCAGCAGTTTGGCGCCGGGACTAGTAACTTCAGATACGCAGTATTTT. Protein product: CASSLAPGLVTSDTQYF. The chain is built from TRBV28 and TRBJ2-3, with 8 positions matching TRBD2. V trimming: 3 bases; J trimming: 4 bases; junction bases outside the gene matches: 12. There are 17 residues in the CDR3. Germline CDR1 MDHEN, CDR2 SYDVKM.

Notes on this clonotype: The junction shows a germline mismatch at one end, possibly a read error. The chain recombines TRBV7-2 with TRBJ2-3; the D gene is possibly TRBD2 (6 bases). CDR3 length equals 16 residues. CDR1 and CDR2 (germline): SGHTA, FQGNSA. CDR3 DNA: TGTGCCGGCAGCTTGGCGGGACTTGGAGGCACAGATACGCAGTATTTT. Encoded protein: CAGSLAGLGGTDTQYF. The full variable domain, rest sourced from reference TRBV7-2 and TRBJ2-3, is GAGVSQSPSNKVTEKGKDVELRCDPISGHTALYWYRQSLGQGLEFLIYFQGNSAPDKSGLPSDRFSAERTGGSVSTLTIQRTQQEDSAVYLCAGSLAGLGGTDTQYFGPGTRLTVL.

This clonotype was seen at least ten times. The chain is built from TRBV2 and TRBJ1-1; D unclear. Germline V CDR1 and CDR2: SNHLY, FYNNEI. The CDR3 contains 14 residues. The germline V and J ends were trimmed by 6 bases and 0 bases, with 11 bases remaining between them. The CDR3 protein is CASSRVQVNTEAFF. The CDR3 coding sequence is TGTGCCAGCAGCCGGGTCCAGGTGAACACTGAAGCTTTCTTT.

This clonotype was counted many times. This sequence joins TRBV29-1 and TRBJ2-5, with 7 bases aligning to TRBD1. The CDR3 runs 15 residues. The germline V gene encodes CDR1 SQVTM and CDR2 ANQGSEA. The V segment lost 4 bases and the J segment 2 bases; nucleotides outside the gene matches: 10. CDR3 sequence reads: CSVVDPTGDQETQYF. The DNA for the CDR3 is TGCAGCGTTGTGGATCCTACAGGGGATCAAGAGACCCAGTACTTC. The full variable domain, in which reference TRBV29-1 and TRBJ2-5 provide the parts outside the CDR3, is SAVISQKPSRDICQRGTSLTIQCQVDSQVTMMFWYRQQPGQSLTLIATANQGSEATYESGFVIDKFPISRPNLTFSTLTVSNMSPEDSSIYLCSVVDPTGDQETQYFGPGTRLLVL.

The CDR3 DNA follows: TGTGCCAGCAGCTTAGGGCTCCCACCGGCGGAGACCCAGTACTTC. This gives the protein CASSLGLPPAETQYF. V is TRBV7-9 and J is TRBJ2-5; no reliable D call. The V end lost 1 base, the J end lost 5 bases, and 14 bases lay between the germline ends. Germline V lookup: CDR1 SEHNR, CDR2 FQNEAQ (reference sequence). The CDR3 spans 15 residues.

The rearrangement uses TRBV3-1 and TRBJ1-3; no reliable D call. CDR1 and CDR2 from the germline V gene are LGHDT and YNNKEL (reference sequence). Trimming shortened V by 5 bases and J by 4 bases, and 9 bases separated the two germline ends. This CDR3 is built from 13 residues. The DNA of the CDR3 is TGTGCCAGCAGCGAAAACGGAGGAAACACCATATATTTT. Residues: CASSENGGNTIYF.

This clonotype came up many times. J is TRBJ2-1 and V is TRBV5-1; TRBD2 agrees at 11 bases. The V and J ends lost 4 bases and 4 bases, in that order; junction bases with no gene match: 1. Germline CDR1 is SGHRS and CDR2 is YFSETQ. CDR3 size: 14 residues. CDR3 nucleotide sequence: TGCGCCAGCAGCATAGCGGGAGGGTACAATGAGCAGTTCTTC. Translating it yields CASSIAGGYNEQFF.

This clonotype was counted only a few times. The rearrangement joins TRBV28 to TRBJ2-3; TRBD2 matches 8 bases. The CDR3 sequence is 19 residues long. Germline CDR1 and CDR2: MDHEN and SYDVKM. Trimming cost V 8 bases and J 0 bases; bases outside gene matches: 19. CDR3 sequence (DNA): TGTGCCAGCCCGAGAAGTAGCGGGACTACCCAAACTAGCACAGATACGCAGTATTTT. This translates into CASPRSSGTTQTSTDTQYF. Supplemented by reference TRBV28 and TRBJ2-3, the full variable domain reads DVKVTQSSRYLVKRTGEKVFLECVQDMDHENMFWYRQDPGLGLRLIYFSYDVKMKEKGDIPEGYSVSREKKERFSLILESASTNQTSMYLCASPRSSGTTQTSTDTQYFGPGTRLTVL.

This clonotype has ten or more counts. The J gene is TRBJ2-2, the V gene TRBV7-2; 10 bases agree with TRBD2. This CDR3 comprises 17 residues. Germline CDR1 is SGHTA and CDR2 is FQGNSA. V lost 6 bases, J lost 0 bases, and 7 bases stayed unmatched. The CDR3 region is CASSSRSGGTNTGELFF. The CDR3, as DNA: TGTGCCAGCAGTTCTCGTAGCGGGGGGACGAACACCGGGGAGCTGTTTTTT. Based on the CDR3 plus reference TRBV7-2 and TRBJ2-2, the full variable domain is GAGVSQSPSNKVTEKGKDVELRCDPISGHTALYWYRQSLGQGLEFLIYFQGNSAPDKSGLPSDRFSAERTGGSVSTLTIQRTQQEDSAVYLCASSSRSGGTNTGELFFGEGSRLTVL.

In its sample, this clonotype was seen many times. The chain carries TRBV28 and TRBJ2-7; 9 nucleotides line up with TRBD1. Germline lookup yields CDR1 MDHEN and CDR2 SYDVKM. This CDR3 is built from 15 residues. V was clipped by 3 bases and J by 5 bases; unmatched bases: 8. The CDR3 coding sequence is TGTGCCAGCAGTTTTGCGGGGGACAGGGTCGACGAGCAGTACTTC. Translation: CASSFAGDRVDEQYF. The complete variable domain, with remaining parts taken from reference TRBV28 and TRBJ2-7, reads DVKVTQSSRYLVKRTGEKVFLECVQDMDHENMFWYRQDPGLGLRLIYFSYDVKMKEKGDIPEGYSVSREKKERFSLILESASTNQTSMYLCASSFAGDRVDEQYFGPGTRLTVT.